Listed below are T cell receptor beta chains from one sample, sequenced in a study of OX40 agonist ivuxolimab in advanced cancers. Method: immunoSEQ multiplex PCR; TCRdb's copy keeps in-frame clones and lacks some. The data show around 80,000 clones, with roughly 85% seen just once and 2% to 3% held by the top ten. The sample in question was CD4+ or CD8+ T cells sorted from blood, obtained in a trial of the OX40 agonist ivuxolimab. Source of these receptors: an adult with an advanced solid tumor such as melanoma, head and neck, liver or kidney cancer. Both conserved end residues are part of each CDR3. The D gene is left open where the match is weak. Size is omitted from some rows. Given values are once, few, many or a class for expanded clones.

TRBD2	16	TRBV30	TRBJ2-5	.	TGTGCCTGGAGCGCGCCGGGACTAGCGGCCCAAGAGACCCAGTACTTC	CAWSAPGLAAQETQYF
.	14	TRBV7-8	TRBJ2-4	.	TGTGCCAGCAGCCCCCTCGGCGGGGAAAACATTCAGTACTTC	CASSPLGGENIQYF
.	14	TRBV7-9	TRBJ2-5	.	TGTGCCAGCAACAAAGGAGACTGGCAAGAGACCCAGTACTTC	CASNKGDWQETQYF
.	13	TRBV29-1	TRBJ2-6	once	TGCAGCGTTGCTGTCTCTGGGGCCAACGTCCTGACTTTC	CSVAVSGANVLTF
.	12	TRBV15	TRBJ2-3	few	TGTGCCACCAGTCCGGCCACAGATACGCAGTATTTT	CATSPATDTQYF
.	14	TRBV18	TRBJ2-5	.	TGTGCCAGCTCACTCCGACCGGGGAGCGAGACCCAGTACTTC	CASSLRPGSETQYF
TRBD1	14	TRBV18	TRBJ1-4	.	TGTGCCAGCTCACCGGGACAGTCTAATGAAAAACTGTTTTTT	CASSPGQSNEKLFF
TRBD2	15	TRBV5-1	TRBJ2-3	.	TGCGCCAGCAGCTTCGAGGGCGGGGGGGCAGATACGCAGTATTTT	CASSFEGGGADTQYF
.	15	TRBV9	TRBJ2-7	.	TGTGCCAGCAGCGTAGGCAGCAGGGACGGCAACGAGCAGTACTTC	CASSVGSRDGNEQYF
.	14	TRBV15	TRBJ2-7	.	TGTGCCACCAGCAGAGATCTGGTGGACTACGAGCAGTACTTC	CATSRDLVDYEQYF
.	14	TRBV6-5	TRBJ2-2	.	TGTGCCAGCAGTCCCCGGGTCCCAGGCGGGGAGCTGTTTTTT	CASSPRVPGGELFF
.	16	TRBV4-3	TRBJ2-1	.	TGCGCCAGCAGCCAAGAGGGTGGCCCCGCTCCCAGGGGGCAGTTCTTC	CASSQEGGPAPRGQFF
TRBD1	14	TRBV2	TRBJ2-7	.	TGTGCCAGCAGTGAAGGGGGGACAGGCTACGAGCAGTACTTC	CASSEGGTGYEQYF
.	17	TRBV28	TRBJ1-4	.	TGTGCCAGCAGCTCTGCAGGGACTGCGGCAACTAATGAAAAACTGTTTTTT	CASSSAGTAATNEKLFF
.	15	TRBV5-1	TRBJ1-1	.	TGCGCCAGCAGCTTGTCCGTCAGCCTGAACACTGAAGCTTTCTTT	CASSLSVSLNTEAFF
.	14	TRBV6-1	TRBJ2-1	.	TGTGCCACCCGAGACCTAGGTGGGCGGCCCGAGCAGTTCTTC	CATRDLGGRPEQFF
TRBD2	13	TRBV10-3	TRBJ2-3	.	TGTGCCATCAGCCTCGGGGGGGCAGATACGCAGTATTTT	CAISLGGADTQYF
.	15	TRBV11-2	TRBJ2-3	.	TGTGCCAGCAGTTTCAGCCTAGCCACCACAGATACGCAGTATTTT	CASSFSLATTDTQYF
.	13	TRBV7-3	TRBJ1-3	once	TGTGCCAGCAGCCCTACGGGGGGAAACACCATATATTTT	CASSPTGGNTIYF
.	13	TRBV9	TRBJ1-2	.	TGTGCCAGCAGCGTAGGCGGGAACTATGGCTACACCTTC	CASSVGGNYGYTF
TRBD1	13	TRBV5-4	TRBJ1-2	.	TGTGCCAGCAGCCTAGACAGGGTCGATGGCTACACCTTC	CASSLDRVDGYTF
TRBD1	14	TRBV5-5	TRBJ2-5	.	TGTGCCAGCAGCGCCCGGACAGGGGACGAGACCCAGTACTTC	CASSARTGDETQYF
.	14	TRBV6-1	TRBJ1-4	.	TGTGCCAGCAGTGATGTGGGAAAGAATGAAAAACTGTTTTTT	CASSDVGKNEKLFF
TRBD1	14	TRBV18	TRBJ2-1	.	TGTGCCAGCTCAGCGGGACAGGAGATCAATGAGCAGTTCTTC	CASSAGQEINEQFF
.	16	TRBV2	TRBJ2-5	.	TGTGCCAGCAGTGTTGAGGATGGTTTTTTTGTGGAGACCCAGTACTTC	CASSVEDGFFVETQYF
TRBD2	16	TRBV30	TRBJ2-3	.	TGTGCCTGGAGAGTACTAGCGGGGGGGGGCACAGATACGCAGTATTTT	CAWRVLAGGGTDTQYF
.	13	TRBV10-1	TRBJ1-4	once	TGCGCCAGCAGTGAGTCGATAGGCGAAAAACTGTTTTTT	CASSESIGEKLFF
TRBD1	15	TRBV6-4	TRBJ1-1	few	TGTGCCAGCAGTGCCCGGACAGGGTGGCACACTGAAGCTTTCTTT	CASSARTGWHTEAFF
.	15	TRBV7-2	TRBJ2-7	.	TGTGCCAGCAGCTTAGGTTCAGGACGGGTTTACGAGCAGTACTTC	CASSLGSGRVYEQYF
.	15	TRBV30	TRBJ1-3	once	TGTGCCTGGAGTGCTGGCCTCCTCAGGGGAAACACCATATATTTT	CAWSAGLLRGNTIYF
.	15	TRBV6-1	TRBJ2-5	.	TGTGCCAGCAGTGAGGCTAGCAGATACCAAGAGACCCAGTACTTC	CASSEASRYQETQYF
.	14	TRBV2	TRBJ1-1	.	TGTGCCAGCAGTGGCGAGGGACCGAACACTGAAGCTTTCTTT	CASSGEGPNTEAFF
TRBD2	13	TRBV6-1	TRBJ2-5	.	TGTGCCAGCGGATTAGCGGGGGTGGAGACCCAGTACTTC	CASGLAGVETQYF
.	14	TRBV14	TRBJ1-6	few	TGTGCCAGCAGCCGGGCCAGGGGAGGTTCCTCCCTCCACTTT	CASSRARGGSSLHF
TRBD1	13	TRBV11-2	TRBJ1-2	few	TGTGCCAGCAGCTTAGGACAGGGGAATGGCTACACCTTC	CASSLGQGNGYTF
.	15	TRBV6-1	TRBJ2-7	.	TGTGCCAGCAGTGAAGGAGGACAGCTCTCCTACGAGCAGTACTTC	CASSEGGQLSYEQYF
.	14	TRBV19	TRBJ1-5	medium-sized	TGTGCCAGTAGATCAGTAATGGGCAATCAGCCCCAGCATTTT	CASRSVMGNQPQHF
.	14	TRBV14	TRBJ1-1	once	TGTGCCAGCAGCCAAACAGGGATGAACACTGAAGCTTTCTTT	CASSQTGMNTEAFF
TRBD1	16	TRBV6-5	TRBJ1-6	.	TGTGCCAGCAGTTCTGGGCCGGGACAGGGTTGGTCACCCCTCCACTTT	CASSSGPGQGWSPLHF